This TCR beta chain appears in the sequencing data of a study of T cells in Graves' hyperthyroidism and ophthalmopathy. Overall study findings and caveats: Blood also held most thyroid clonotypes expanded beyond 0.001.

The investigators amplified TCR beta CDR3 regions from RNA transcripts. Primed by the HTBI set, a first-round RT-PCR was run on the TCR CDR3. TCRdb fed the multiplex PCR reads into MiXCR, producing one record per CDR3 protein. The repertoire consists of around 800,000 distinct CDR3 sequences, with 38% occurring once and the leading ten covering 8.9%. Concerning this clonotype itself: Its antigen is currently unknown.

Aged 18 to 65, the patients had hyperthyroidism that was newly diagnosed and had lasted under 2 months. The sample comprised blood. This clonotype was obtained from a man younger than 30 with Graves' hyperthyroidism.

In nucleotides, the CDR3 is TGCAGTGCTAGACCAGTTAGCGGGATCCCGCCCTACGAGCAGTACTTC. Translation gives CSARPVSGIPPYEQYF. V is TRBV20-1 and J is TRBJ2-7, with 8 nucleotides matching TRBD2. This CDR3 region has 16 residues. Per the germline V gene, CDR1 is DFQATT and CDR2 is SNEGSKA (reference sequence). The trim removed 2 bases at V and 2 bases at J, leaving 11 bases unmatched.